What follows are 28 T cell receptor beta chains derived from one specimen sequenced in a study of T cell repertoires and HLA-DP antigens. Using immunoSEQ multiplex PCR, the repertoire was profiled, and TCRdb retains in-frame clones only, with some absent. The sample has roughly 120,000 clones; 80% to 95% are singletons. Their antigens remain unidentified. The sample taken for sequencing was CD4+ T cells from PBMCs. Receptor source: a woman younger than 35 in good health and CMV-seronegative.

This clone showed up just once. The CDR3 sequence: CSVEPYRQGENTIYF. CDR3 nucleotide sequence: TGCAGCGTTGAACCATACCGACAGGGCGAAAACACCATATATTTT. This chain uses TRBV29-1 with TRBJ1-3; TRBD1 matches at 7 bases. J was trimmed by 6 bases and V by 2 bases; bases with no gene match: 10. The CDR3 runs to 15 residues. Per germline, CDR1 SQVTM and CDR2 ANQGSEA.

Only one count was recorded for this clone. The chain employs TRBV19 and TRBJ2-2; D remains ambiguous. Germline values: CDR1 LNHDA, CDR2 SQIVND (reference sequence). This CDR3 region has 13 residues. The V and J ends lost 4 bases and 6 bases respectively, with 9 bases between them. CDR3 sequence reads: CASSTPKAGELFF. The CDR3 DNA sequence: TGTGCCAGTAGTACCCCCAAAGCCGGGGAGCTGTTTTTT.

The rearrangement uses TRBV9 and TRBJ2-3; 10 bases are a match to TRBD1. The CDR3 length is 19 residues. CDR1 SGDLS and CDR2 YYNGEE come from the germline V gene. Unmatched junction bases numbered 11, after V lost 0 bases and J lost 1 base. In DNA, the CDR3 is TGTGCCAGCAGCGTAGCAACCCGGACAGGGGGGAAGGGCACAGATACGCAGTATTTT. Protein sequence: CASSVATRTGGKGTDTQYF. The full variable domain, in which reference TRBV9 and TRBJ2-3 provide the parts outside the CDR3, is DSGVTQTPKHLITATGQRVTLRCSPRSGDLSVYWYQQSLDQGLQFLIQYYNGEERAKGNILERFSAQQFPDLHSELNLSSLELGDSALYFCASSVATRTGGKGTDTQYFGPGTRLTVL.

This chain links TRBV29-1 with TRBJ2-5; possibly TRBD1 for D (6 bases). This CDR3 has 13 amino acids. V lost 1 base and J 4 bases, leaving 10 bases between the germline ends. Per the germline V gene, CDR1 is SQVTM and CDR2 is ANQGSEA. Here the CDR3 DNA reads TGCAGCGTTGAAGCAGGGGCGGGAGAGACCCAGTACTTC. This gives the protein CSVEAGAGETQYF.

The V call is TRBV29-1, the J call TRBJ1-4; D perhaps matches TRBD1 (6 bases). Germline V gene data show CDR1 as SQVTM and CDR2 as ANQGSEA. Trimming shortened V by 7 bases and J by 6 bases, and 15 bases separated the two germline ends. CDR3 length: 13 residues. The CDR3 DNA sequence: TGCAGCGCCAAACAGGGAGGGCATGAAAAACTGTTTTTT. Protein: CSAKQGGHEKLFF.

This clone has a single count. The V call is TRBV18, the J call TRBJ1-2; TRBD1 matches 9 bases. Germline trimming cut 2 bases from V and 4 bases from J; bases unmatched to any gene: 5. The CDR3 is 15 amino acids. In germline, CDR1 is KGHSH, CDR2 LQKENI. The DNA of the CDR3 is TGTGCCAGCTCACCAAACAGGGGGCAGGGCTATGGCTACACCTTC. Translating it yields CASSPNRGQGYGYTF.

In this sample, this clone turned up once. This rearrangement joins TRBV6-5 to TRBJ1-2, with D possibly matching TRBD1 (6 bases). The V and J ends lost 7 bases and 3 bases respectively, with 15 bases between them. Per the germline V gene, CDR1 is MNHEY and CDR2 is SVGAGI. The CDR3 is 14 amino acids. The CDR3 loop reads CASIDNSGDYGYTF. CDR3 nucleotides: TGTGCCAGCATAGACAATTCAGGGGACTATGGCTACACCTTC.

The chain has TRBV7-9 and TRBJ1-1, with 7 bases aligning to TRBD1. V lost 5 bases, J lost 1 base, and 7 bases stayed unmatched. Germline lookup yields CDR1 SEHNR and CDR2 FQNEAQ (reference sequence). This CDR3 is 15 amino acids long. The CDR3 sequence: CASSNMGQRNTEAFF. The CDR3 DNA reads TGTGCCAGCAGCAACATGGGACAGAGGAACACTGAAGCTTTCTTT.

This chain joins TRBV6-6 and TRBJ2-7; 10 bases map to TRBD2. Germline CDR1 reads MNHNY; CDR2 reads SVGAGI (reference sequence). The CDR3 is made up of 15 amino acids. After removal of 4 bases from V and 0 bases from J, the junction contained 3 bases not matched to a gene. CDR3 nucleotides: TGTGCCAGCAGTTCACTAGCGGGGAGCTCCTACGAGCAGTACTTC. Encoded protein: CASSSLAGSSYEQYF.

The chain joins TRBV12-5 to TRBJ1-2, with TRBD1 matching over 9 bases. This CDR3 region has 21 residues. Germline trimming cut 1 base from V and 7 bases from J; bases unmatched to any gene: 25. Per germline, CDR1 LGHNT and CDR2 FRNRAP. DNA of the CDR3: TGTGCTAGTGGTTTGGCCCTTTTAGGGAAGACAGGGGGAAGAAAAAGACTTGGCTACACCTTC. Translation gives CASGLALLGKTGGRKRLGYTF.

This chain connects TRBV18 to TRBJ2-1; no clear D gene. Trimming took off 3 bases at V and 5 bases at J, with 11 bases between the two ends. This CDR3 contains 14 residues. Per the germline V gene, CDR1 is KGHSH and CDR2 is LQKENI. CDR3 in amino acids: CASSPVVSDNEQFF. In DNA, the CDR3 is TGTGCCAGCTCACCGGTTGTCAGCGACAATGAGCAGTTCTTC. Full variable domain (rest looked up from reference TRBV18 and TRBJ2-1): NAGVMQNPRHLVRRRGQEARLRCSPMKGHSHVYWYRQLPEEGLKFMVYLQKENIIDESGMPKERFSAEFPKEGPSILRIQQVVRGDSAAYFCASSPVVSDNEQFFGPGTRLTVL.

The chain joins TRBV7-2 to TRBJ2-7; D ambiguous. V lost 0 bases, J lost 3 bases, and 6 bases lay in between. Germline V gene lookup returns CDR1 SGHTA and CDR2 FQGNSA. The CDR3 extends over 13 amino acids. The CDR3 here is CASSLAWFYEQYF. In DNA, the CDR3 is TGTGCCAGCAGCTTAGCGTGGTTCTACGAGCAGTACTTC. The whole variable domain, remainder taken from reference TRBV7-2 and TRBJ2-7, is GAGVSQSPSNKVTEKGKDVELRCDPISGHTALYWYRQSLGQGLEFLIYFQGNSAPDKSGLPSDRFSAERTGGSVSTLTIQRTQQEDSAVYLCASSLAWFYEQYFGPGTRLTVT.

The CDR3 DNA reads as TGTGCCAGCTCACCACCCTTGGCGCTAGCGGGGTTCAATGAGCAGTTCTTC. Encoded protein: CASSPPLALAGFNEQFF. This chain joins TRBV18 and TRBJ2-1; 9 bases line up with TRBD2. Looked up from germline, CDR1 is KGHSH and CDR2 is LQKENI. This CDR3 is built from 17 residues. V trimming: 0 bases; J trimming: 6 bases; junction bases outside the gene matches: 9. Drawing the rest from reference TRBV18 and TRBJ2-1, the complete variable domain is NAGVMQNPRHLVRRRGQEARLRCSPMKGHSHVYWYRQLPEEGLKFMVYLQKENIIDESGMPKERFSAEFPKEGPSILRIQQVVRGDSAAYFCASSPPLALAGFNEQFFGPGTRLTVL.

The gene calls are TRBV19 and TRBJ2-1; 8 bases line up with TRBD2. CDR3 size: 14 residues. Per germline, CDR1 LNHDA and CDR2 SQIVND (reference sequence). V was pared by 5 bases and J by 4 bases, with 4 bases of the junction left unmatched. In nucleotides, the CDR3 is TGTGCCAGTAGTGGCGGGAGGTCTTACAATGAGCAGTTCTTC. Its protein product is CASSGGRSYNEQFF. The whole variable domain, remainder taken from reference TRBV19 and TRBJ2-1, is DGGITQSPKYLFRKEGQNVTLSCEQNLNHDAMYWYRQDPGQGLRLIYYSQIVNDFQKGDIAEGYSVSREKKESFPLTVTSAQKNPTAFYLCASSGGRSYNEQFFGPGTRLTVL.

This chain uses TRBV7-9 with TRBJ2-7; D could derive from TRBD1 or TRBD2 (5 bases each). V was cut by 5 bases and J by 8 bases, with 16 bases left in between. Germline CDR1 reads SEHNR; CDR2 reads FQNEAQ (reference sequence). The CDR3 extends over 13 amino acids. The CDR3 region has the DNA TGTGCCAGCAGCCTGGTAGGGCAGGGACAGCAGTACGTC. Translated, it gives CASSLVGQGQQYV.

The CDR3 reads CASSLRQVLYEQYF. In DNA form, the CDR3 reads TGTGCCAGCAGTTTACGACAGGTCCTCTACGAGCAGTACTTC. J is TRBJ2-7 and V is TRBV28, with D possibly matching TRBD1 (6 bases). CDR3 length: 14 amino acids. In germline, CDR1 is MDHEN, CDR2 SYDVKM. V was trimmed by 2 bases and J by 3 bases, leaving 11 bases between them.

This clone has more than one count but fewer than ten. This chain connects TRBV19 to TRBJ1-1; D is perhaps TRBD1 (5 bases). The CDR3 length is 13 residues. CDR1 and CDR2 (germline): LNHDA, SQIVND (reference sequence). With 8 bases removed from V and 1 base from J, the gap between germline ends came to 11 bases. The CDR3 region has the DNA TGTGCCAGTCAGGGCAGAGGGAACACTGAAGCTTTCTTT. It translates to CASQGRGNTEAFF.

The V and J genes are TRBV18 and TRBJ1-1, with no clear D. Looked up from germline, CDR1 is KGHSH and CDR2 is LQKENI. V lost 3 bases and J 4 bases, leaving 12 bases between the germline ends. CDR3 size: 14 residues. Here the CDR3 DNA reads TGTGCCAGCTCACCCCTTTCAGACGTCACTGAAGCTTTCTTT. Translation gives CASSPLSDVTEAFF.

A remark on this clone: Other DNA sequences in the sample encode the same CDR3. The rearrangement uses TRBV6-5 and TRBJ1-2; D ambiguous. CDR1 and CDR2 from the germline V gene are MNHEY and SVGAGI. This CDR3 has 12 amino acids. The V end was cut by 0 bases, the J end by 1 base, with 0 bases between. CDR3 nucleotides: TGTGCCAGCAGTTACTCTAACTATGGCTACACCTTC. Translating gives CASSYSNYGYTF.

The chain uses TRBV7-9 and TRBJ1-1; tentative D call: TRBD1 (6 bases). The CDR3 has 14 residues. V gave up 2 bases and J gave up 3 bases, with 10 bases separating them. CDR1 and CDR2 (germline): SEHNR, FQNEAQ (reference sequence). The CDR3 region is CASSLQQGYTEAFF. The CDR3, as DNA: TGTGCCAGCAGCTTACAACAGGGCTACACTGAAGCTTTCTTT.

Comment on this clone: Other DNA sequences in the same sample also yield this CDR3. The chain couples TRBV6-5 to TRBJ1-2, with 11 bases identical to TRBD1. Germline values: CDR1 MNHEY, CDR2 SVGAGI. The junction had 0 bases not matched to a gene; V was cut back by 2 bases and J by 4 bases. The CDR3 extends over 14 amino acids. CDR3 DNA: TGTGCCAGCAGTTACGGGACAGGGGGCTATGGCTACACCTTC. Translating it yields CASSYGTGGYGYTF.

The chain has TRBV27 and TRBJ2-5, with 9 bases matching TRBD2. The ends lost 10 bases at V and 4 bases at J; junction bases unmatched: 10. This CDR3 spans 14 amino acids. Looked up from germline, CDR1 is MNHEY and CDR2 is SMNVEV (reference sequence). The CDR3 loop is CATLGTSPGETQYF. Written as DNA, the CDR3 is TGTGCCACCCTTGGGACTAGCCCTGGAGAGACCCAGTACTTC.

The chain is built from TRBV14 and TRBJ2-3; 8 bases are shared with TRBD1. Germline values: CDR1 SGHDN, CDR2 FVKESK. The junction had 6 bases not matched to a gene; V was cut back by 5 bases and J by 2 bases. The CDR3 loop spans 15 amino acids. The CDR3 nucleotides read TGTGCCAGCAGCACCTGGACAGGGACCACAGATACGCAGTATTTT. Protein product: CASSTWTGTTDTQYF.

The rearrangement links TRBV7-2 to TRBJ2-5, with 8 nucleotides matching TRBD1. Germline CDR1 and CDR2: SGHTA and FQGNSA. V trimming: 4 bases; J trimming: 2 bases; junction bases outside the gene matches: 3. The CDR3 is made up of 14 amino acids. CDR3 coding DNA: TGTGCCAGCAGCTATACAGGGGGGCAAGAGACCCAGTACTTC. Protein: CASSYTGGQETQYF. Full variable domain (remainder filled in from reference TRBV7-2 and TRBJ2-5): GAGVSQSPSNKVTEKGKDVELRCDPISGHTALYWYRQSLGQGLEFLIYFQGNSAPDKSGLPSDRFSAERTGGSVSTLTIQRTQQEDSAVYLCASSYTGGQETQYFGPGTRLLVL.

The chain is built from TRBV29-1 and TRBJ2-1; weak D call: TRBD2 (5 bases). Trimming pared 0 bases from V and 1 base from J, leaving 10 bases between. The CDR3 has 15 residues. The germline V gene has CDR1 SQVTM and CDR2 ANQGSEA. The DNA of the CDR3 is TGCAGCGTTGAAGACAGAGGGAAATCCTACAATGAGCAGTTCTTC. The encoded protein is CSVEDRGKSYNEQFF.

The chain joins TRBV28 to TRBJ2-6; D not certain. The CDR3 is 14 amino acids. CDR1 is MDHEN and CDR2 is SYDVKM in the germline V gene. Trimming removed 4 bases from V and 2 bases from J, with 6 bases in between. The CDR3 loop reads CASSWHAGANVLTF. For the CDR3, the DNA is TGTGCCAGCAGTTGGCATGCTGGGGCCAACGTCCTGACTTTC.

This chain joins TRBV28 and TRBJ1-2; TRBD1 agrees at 7 bases. CDR1 and CDR2 from the germline V gene are MDHEN and SYDVKM. The CDR3 runs to 13 residues. J was trimmed by 5 bases and V by 4 bases; bases with no gene match: 4. The CDR3 DNA reads TGTGCCAGCAGTTGGGACAGCGATTATGGCTACACCTTC. This sequence encodes CASSWDSDYGYTF.

The gene calls are TRBV7-9 and TRBJ2-3; 7 bases are a match to TRBD1. The junction had 14 bases not matched to a gene; V was cut back by 6 bases and J by 2 bases. The V gene's germline CDR1 is SEHNR and CDR2 FQNEAQ (reference sequence). The CDR3 extends over 17 amino acids. As DNA, the CDR3 is TGTGCCAGCAGAGGGCACAGGGGCGAAGAGGTCACAGATACGCAGTATTTT. Translation gives CASRGHRGEEVTDTQYF.